This is a list of T cell receptor beta chains from one sample in a study of blood T cell repertoires in COVID-19. TCRdb's table, derived via immunoSEQ multiplex PCR, lists solely in-frame clones and lacks some. The sample contains 150,000 to 200,000 clones, approximately 79% of which appear only once. The sequencing sample was made of peripheral blood. The receptor source for this set is a woman of 80 years or more with acute or convalescent COVID-19. Both conserved end residues are part of each CDR3. Fields, in order: D gene, clone size, V gene, J gene, CDR3 length, CDR3 DNA, CDR3 protein. D genes are given only for firm matches. A row's size may be missing; if present it is once, few, many or a size class.

>TRBD2|few|TRBV5-5|TRBJ2-7|14
TGTGCCAGCAGCTCCGGACTAGCGGGAAACGAGCAGTACTTC
CASSSGLAGNEQYF
>TRBD2|NA|TRBV7-2|TRBJ2-5|14
TGTGCCAGCAGCTCCGGGACTAGGGTTGAGACCCAGTACTTC
CASSSGTRVETQYF
>NA|NA|TRBV27|TRBJ2-7|13
TGTGCCAGCAGTATAAAAGCGGGCTACGAGCAGTACTTC
CASSIKAGYEQYF
>NA|NA|TRBV30|TRBJ1-2|15
TGTGCCTGGAGTGCCACGACAGGCGGTGGCTATGGCTACACCTTC
CAWSATTGGGYGYTF
>NA|NA|TRBV5-1|TRBJ2-1|16
TGCGCCAGCAGCTTGGGGGGTAGCGGATCCTACAATGAGCAGTTCTTC
CASSLGGSGSYNEQFF
>NA|NA|TRBV9|TRBJ2-7|14
TGTGCCAGCAGCGTGGGACATACATCTTACGAGCAGTACTTC
CASSVGHTSYEQYF
>NA|NA|TRBV7-2|TRBJ1-3|15
TGTGCCAGCAGCCTCGGACAGTTCTCTGGAAACACCATATATTTT
CASSLGQFSGNTIYF
>TRBD1|NA|TRBV28|TRBJ1-4|14
TGTGCCAGCAGTCAAGGAGGGGGCTATGAAAAACTGTTTTTT
CASSQGGGYEKLFF
>NA|NA|TRBV9|TRBJ2-1|15
TGTGCCAGCAGCGTAGTCGGGAAGGCTTCGAATGAGCAGTTCTTC
CASSVVGKASNEQFF
>NA|NA|TRBV19|TRBJ1-6|15
TGTGCCAGTAGTCCCGGGGCTTTCGGGAGTTCACCCCTCCACTTT
CASSPGAFGSSPLHF
>TRBD2|NA|TRBV12-5|TRBJ2-3|16
TGTGCTAGTGGTTTGGTACTAGCGGGGTTTCAGGATACGCAGTATTTT
CASGLVLAGFQDTQYF
>TRBD1|once|TRBV6-5|TRBJ2-7|13
TGTGCCAGCAGTTTCGCGGACAGGTACGAGCAGTACTTC
CASSFADRYEQYF
>NA|NA|TRBV18|TRBJ1-2|13
TGTGCCAGCTCACCTGCAGAAAACTATGGCTACACCTTC
CASSPAENYGYTF
>TRBD1|NA|TRBV10-1|TRBJ2-2|14
TGCGCCAGCAAGGACAGGGGGAACACCGGGGAGCTGTTTTTT
CASKDRGNTGELFF
>TRBD2|NA|TRBV7-9|TRBJ2-1|15
TGTGCCAGCAGCTTAACTAGCGGGGGCCACAATGAGCAGTTCTTC
CASSLTSGGHNEQFF
>TRBD2|few|TRBV6-4|TRBJ2-3|16
TGTGCCAGCAGTGACTCGATAGCGGGAGACACAGATACGCAGTATTTT
CASSDSIAGDTDTQYF
>NA|few|TRBV7-9|TRBJ1-2|15
TGTGCCAGCAGCTCGAGCCGGGACTTTAACTATGGCTACACCTTC
CASSSSRDFNYGYTF
>NA|once|TRBV5-1|TRBJ2-5|15
TGCGCCAGCAGCTACAGGGAAGAGCGCCAAGAGACCCAGTACTTC
CASSYREERQETQYF
>TRBD1|NA|TRBV9|TRBJ1-4|16
TGTGCCAGCAGTGCGGGACAGCCTGCAACTAATGAAAAACTGTTTTTT
CASSAGQPATNEKLFF
>NA|few|TRBV9|TRBJ2-2|15
TGTGCCAGCAGCGTGGGGAGGAAATGGACCGGGGAGCTGTTTTTT
CASSVGRKWTGELFF
>NA|few|TRBV19|TRBJ2-2|16
TGTGCCAGTAGTCCCCAGTCGGCACAGGGTGTCCGGGAGCTGTTTTTT
CASSPQSAQGVRELFF
>NA|NA|TRBV5-1|TRBJ2-1|13
TGCGCCAGCAGCTTGGCCCAGCAGGGAAGGCAGTTCTTC
CASSLAQQGRQFF
>NA|NA|TRBV5-1|TRBJ1-4|14
TGCGCCAGCAGCTTGGGAGGGTTTCAAAAGGGTCTGTTTTTT
CASSLGGFQKGLFF
>NA|NA|TRBV12-3/TRBV12-4|TRBJ1-5|13
TGTGCCAGCAGTTTTTCTCGCGATCAGCCCCAGCATTTT
CASSFSRDQPQHF
>TRBD1|NA|TRBV7-9|TRBJ1-3|14
TGTGCCAGCACCACCTCACAGGGGTGGAACACCATATATTTT
CASTTSQGWNTIYF
>NA|NA|TRBV20-1|TRBJ1-5|13
TGCAGTGCTAGTGGGCAGGCTGATCAGCCCCAGCATTTT
CSASGQADQPQHF
>TRBD2|once|TRBV2|TRBJ2-5|14
TGTGCCAGCAGCGACCCAGCGGGGGTAGAGACCCAGTACTTC
CASSDPAGVETQYF
>NA|NA|TRBV27|TRBJ1-2|14
TGTGCCAGCAGTTTACAGGGGCGGACTCATGGCTACACCTTC
CASSLQGRTHGYTF
>NA|NA|TRBV2|TRBJ2-3|16
TGTGCCAGCAGTGATCGGGAGCGGGCGATCACAGATACGCAGTATTTT
CASSDRERAITDTQYF